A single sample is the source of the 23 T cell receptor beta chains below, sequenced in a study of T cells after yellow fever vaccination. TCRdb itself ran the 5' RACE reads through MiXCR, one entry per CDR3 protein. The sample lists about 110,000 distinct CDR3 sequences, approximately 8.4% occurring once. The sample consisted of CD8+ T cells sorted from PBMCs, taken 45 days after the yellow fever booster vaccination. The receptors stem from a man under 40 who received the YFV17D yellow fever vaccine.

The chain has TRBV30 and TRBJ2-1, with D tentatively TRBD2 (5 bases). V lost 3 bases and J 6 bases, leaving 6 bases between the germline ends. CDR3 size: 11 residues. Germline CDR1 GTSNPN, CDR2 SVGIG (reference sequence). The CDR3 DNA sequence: TGTGCCTGGAGGAGCGGCAATGAGCAGTTCTTC. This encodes CAWRSGNEQFF. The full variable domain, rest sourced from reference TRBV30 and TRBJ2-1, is SQTIHQWPATLVQPVGSPLSLECTVEGTSNPNLYWYRQAAGRGLQLLFYSVGIGQISSEVPQNLSASRPQDRQFILSSKKLLLSDSGFYLCAWRSGNEQFFGPGTRLTVL.

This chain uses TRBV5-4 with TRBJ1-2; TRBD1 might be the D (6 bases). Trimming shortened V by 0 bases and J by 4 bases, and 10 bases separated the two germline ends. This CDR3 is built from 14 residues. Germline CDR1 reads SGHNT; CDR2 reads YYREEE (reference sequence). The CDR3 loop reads CASSLEVGGYGYTF. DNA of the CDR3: TGTGCCAGCAGCTTGGAGGTAGGGGGCTATGGCTACACCTTC.

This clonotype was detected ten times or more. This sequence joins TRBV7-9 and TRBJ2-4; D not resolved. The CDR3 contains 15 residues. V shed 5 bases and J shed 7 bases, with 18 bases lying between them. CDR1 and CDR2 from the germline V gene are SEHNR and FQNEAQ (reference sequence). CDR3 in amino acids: CASSPTGTGSNIQYF. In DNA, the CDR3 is TGTGCCAGCAGCCCAACCGGTACGGGTTCGAACATTCAGTACTTC.

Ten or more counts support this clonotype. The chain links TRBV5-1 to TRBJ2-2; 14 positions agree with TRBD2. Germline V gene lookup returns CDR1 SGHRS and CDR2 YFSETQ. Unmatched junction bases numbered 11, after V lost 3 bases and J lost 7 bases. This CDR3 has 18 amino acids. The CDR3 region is CASSSSGLAGDGNGELFF. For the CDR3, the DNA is TGCGCCAGCAGCTCCTCGGGACTAGCGGGAGATGGGAACGGGGAGCTGTTTTTT.

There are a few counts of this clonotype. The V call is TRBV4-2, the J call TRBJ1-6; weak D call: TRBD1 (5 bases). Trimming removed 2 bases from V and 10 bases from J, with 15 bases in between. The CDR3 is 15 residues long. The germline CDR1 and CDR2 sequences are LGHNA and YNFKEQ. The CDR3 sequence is CASSQYAQGESPLHF. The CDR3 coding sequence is TGTGCCAGCAGCCAATACGCGCAGGGTGAATCACCCCTCCACTTT.

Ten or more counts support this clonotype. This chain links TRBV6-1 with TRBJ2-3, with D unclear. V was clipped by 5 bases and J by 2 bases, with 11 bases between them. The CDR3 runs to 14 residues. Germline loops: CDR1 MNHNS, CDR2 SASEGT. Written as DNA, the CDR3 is TGTGCCAGCAGTCCATGGACCTTCACAGATACGCAGTATTTT. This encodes CASSPWTFTDTQYF.

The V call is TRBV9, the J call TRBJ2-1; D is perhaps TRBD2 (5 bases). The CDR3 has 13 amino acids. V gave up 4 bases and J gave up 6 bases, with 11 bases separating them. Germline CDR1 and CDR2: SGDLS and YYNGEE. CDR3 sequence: CASSPRDANEQFF. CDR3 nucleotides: TGTGCCAGCAGCCCCCGGGATGCCAATGAGCAGTTCTTC.

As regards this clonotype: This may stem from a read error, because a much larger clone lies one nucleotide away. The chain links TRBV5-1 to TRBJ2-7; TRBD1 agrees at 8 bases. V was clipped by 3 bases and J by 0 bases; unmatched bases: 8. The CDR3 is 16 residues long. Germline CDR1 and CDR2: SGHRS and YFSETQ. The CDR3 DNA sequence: TGCGCCAGCAGCTCGACCAGGACAGGGAGCTCCTACGAGCAGTACTTC. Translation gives CASSSTRTGSSYEQYF.

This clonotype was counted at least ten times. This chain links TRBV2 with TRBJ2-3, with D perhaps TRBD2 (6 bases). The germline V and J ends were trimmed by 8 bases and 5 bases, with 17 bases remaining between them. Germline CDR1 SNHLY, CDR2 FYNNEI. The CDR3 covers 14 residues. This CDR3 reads CASLKAGLEDTQYF. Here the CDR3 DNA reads TGTGCCAGCCTAAAGGCGGGGCTCGAAGATACGCAGTATTTT.

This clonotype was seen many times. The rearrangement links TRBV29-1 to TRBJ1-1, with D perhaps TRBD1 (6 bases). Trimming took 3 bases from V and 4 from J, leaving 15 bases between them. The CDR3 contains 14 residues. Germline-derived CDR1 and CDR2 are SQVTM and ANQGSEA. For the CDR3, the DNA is TGCAGCGTTGATGGGGATCAGGGGAGCACTGAAGCTTTCTTT. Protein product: CSVDGDQGSTEAFF.

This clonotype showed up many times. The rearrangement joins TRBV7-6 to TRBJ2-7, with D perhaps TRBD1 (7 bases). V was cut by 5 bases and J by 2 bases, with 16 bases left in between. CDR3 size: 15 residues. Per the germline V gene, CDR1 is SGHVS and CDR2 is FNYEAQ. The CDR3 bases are TGTGCCAGCAGCGGCGGGACAGTGGATCCCTACGAGCAGTACTTC. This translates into CASSGGTVDPYEQYF.

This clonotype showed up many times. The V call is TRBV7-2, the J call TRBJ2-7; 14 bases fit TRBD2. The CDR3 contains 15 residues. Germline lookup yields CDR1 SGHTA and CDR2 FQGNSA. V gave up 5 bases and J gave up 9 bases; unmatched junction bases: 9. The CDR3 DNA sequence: TGTGCCAGCAGCGAGGAGACTAGCGGGGGGGATCGGCAGTACTTC. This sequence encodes CASSEETSGGDRQYF.

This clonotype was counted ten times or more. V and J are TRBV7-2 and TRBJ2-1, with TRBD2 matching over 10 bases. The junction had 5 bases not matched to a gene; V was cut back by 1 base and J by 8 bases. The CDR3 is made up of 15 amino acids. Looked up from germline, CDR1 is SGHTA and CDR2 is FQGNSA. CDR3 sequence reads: CASSLVLLAGYEQFF. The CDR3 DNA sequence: TGTGCCAGCAGCTTAGTTTTACTAGCGGGATATGAGCAGTTCTTC.

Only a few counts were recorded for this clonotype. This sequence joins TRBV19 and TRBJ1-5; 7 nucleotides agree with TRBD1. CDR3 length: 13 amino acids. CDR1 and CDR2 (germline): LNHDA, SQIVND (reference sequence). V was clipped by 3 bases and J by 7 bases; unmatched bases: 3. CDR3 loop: CASSIRGLQPQHF. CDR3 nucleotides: TGTGCCAGTAGTATTAGGGGGCTGCAGCCCCAGCATTTT. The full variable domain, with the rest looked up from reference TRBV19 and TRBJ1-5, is DGGITQSPKYLFRKEGQNVTLSCEQNLNHDAMYWYRQDPGQGLRLIYYSQIVNDFQKGDIAEGYSVSREKKESFPLTVTSAQKNPTAFYLCASSIRGLQPQHFGDGTRLSIL.

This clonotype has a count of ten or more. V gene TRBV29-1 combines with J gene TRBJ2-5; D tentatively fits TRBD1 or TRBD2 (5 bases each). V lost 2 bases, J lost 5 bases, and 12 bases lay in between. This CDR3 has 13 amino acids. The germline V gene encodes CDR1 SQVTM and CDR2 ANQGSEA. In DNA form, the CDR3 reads TGCAGCGTTGAATGGGGGATTATGGAGACCCAGTACTTC. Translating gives CSVEWGIMETQYF.

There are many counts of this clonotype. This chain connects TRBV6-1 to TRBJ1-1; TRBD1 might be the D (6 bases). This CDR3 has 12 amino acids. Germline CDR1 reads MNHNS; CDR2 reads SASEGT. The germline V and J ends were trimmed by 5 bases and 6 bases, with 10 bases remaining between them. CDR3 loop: CASSRQVAEAFF. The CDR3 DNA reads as TGTGCCAGCAGTAGACAGGTGGCTGAAGCTTTCTTT.

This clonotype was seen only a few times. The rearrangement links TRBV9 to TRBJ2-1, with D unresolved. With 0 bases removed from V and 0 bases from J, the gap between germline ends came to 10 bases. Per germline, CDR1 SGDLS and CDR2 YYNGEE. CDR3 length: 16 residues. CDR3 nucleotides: TGTGCCAGCAGCGTAGAGGGCAGCGACTCCTACAATGAGCAGTTCTTC. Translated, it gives CASSVEGSDSYNEQFF.

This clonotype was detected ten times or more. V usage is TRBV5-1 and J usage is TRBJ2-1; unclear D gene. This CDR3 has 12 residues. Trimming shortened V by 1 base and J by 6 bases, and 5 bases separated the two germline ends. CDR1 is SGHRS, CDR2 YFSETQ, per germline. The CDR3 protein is CASSLSPNEQFF. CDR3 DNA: TGCGCCAGCAGCTTGTCGCCCAATGAGCAGTTCTTC.

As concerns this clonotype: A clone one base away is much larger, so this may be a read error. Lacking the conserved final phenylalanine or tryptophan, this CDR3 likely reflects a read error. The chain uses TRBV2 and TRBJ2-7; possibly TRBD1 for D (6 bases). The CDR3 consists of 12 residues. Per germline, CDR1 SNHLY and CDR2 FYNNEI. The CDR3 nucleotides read TGTTCCTTCAAGGGGGAGACCTACGAGCAGTACTAC. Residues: CSFKGETYEQYY.

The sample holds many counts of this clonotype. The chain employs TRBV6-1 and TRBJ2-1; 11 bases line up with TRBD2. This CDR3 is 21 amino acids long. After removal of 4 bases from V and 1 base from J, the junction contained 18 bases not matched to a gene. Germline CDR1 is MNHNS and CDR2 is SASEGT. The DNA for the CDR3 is TGTGCCAGCAGTGGCCTCAATGCGGGACTAGCGGTAATTAGGTCCTACAATGAGCAGTTCTTC. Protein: CASSGLNAGLAVIRSYNEQFF.

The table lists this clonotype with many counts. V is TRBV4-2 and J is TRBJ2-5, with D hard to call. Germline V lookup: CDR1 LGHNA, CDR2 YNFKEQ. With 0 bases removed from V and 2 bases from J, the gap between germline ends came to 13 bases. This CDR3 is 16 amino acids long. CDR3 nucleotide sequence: TGTGCCAGCAGCCAAGAACCTCAGTGGGTTCAAGAGACCCAGTACTTC. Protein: CASSQEPQWVQETQYF.

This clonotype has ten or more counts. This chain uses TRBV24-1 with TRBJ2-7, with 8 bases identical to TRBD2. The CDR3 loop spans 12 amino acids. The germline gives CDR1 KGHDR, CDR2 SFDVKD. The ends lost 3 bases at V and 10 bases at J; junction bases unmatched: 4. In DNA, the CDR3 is TGTGCCACCAGTGATGATAGCGGGAACCAGTACTTC. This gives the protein CATSDDSGNQYF.

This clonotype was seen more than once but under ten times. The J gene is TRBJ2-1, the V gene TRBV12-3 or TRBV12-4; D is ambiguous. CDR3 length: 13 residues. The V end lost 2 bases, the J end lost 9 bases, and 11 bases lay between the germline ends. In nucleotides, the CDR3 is TGTGCCAGCAGTTTATTCAGGATGGCTGAGCAGTTCTTC. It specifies CASSLFRMAEQFF.